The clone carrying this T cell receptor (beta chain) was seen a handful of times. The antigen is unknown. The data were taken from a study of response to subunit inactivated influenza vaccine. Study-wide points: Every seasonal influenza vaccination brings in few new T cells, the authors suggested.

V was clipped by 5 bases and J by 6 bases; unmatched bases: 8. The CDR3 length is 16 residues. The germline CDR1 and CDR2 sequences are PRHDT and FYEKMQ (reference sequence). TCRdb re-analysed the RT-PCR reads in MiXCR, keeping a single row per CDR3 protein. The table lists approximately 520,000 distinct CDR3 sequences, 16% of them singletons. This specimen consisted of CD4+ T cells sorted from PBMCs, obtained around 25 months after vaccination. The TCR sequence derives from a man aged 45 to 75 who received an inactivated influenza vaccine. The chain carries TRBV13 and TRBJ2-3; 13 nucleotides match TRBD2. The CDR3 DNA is TGTGCCAGCAGCCCCTGGGGGACTAGCGGGACGGATACGCAGTATTTT. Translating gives CASSPWGTSGTDTQYF. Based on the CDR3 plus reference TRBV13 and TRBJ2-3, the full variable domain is AAGVIQSPRHLIKEKRETATLKCYPIPRHDTVYWYQQGPGQDPQFLISFYEKMQSDKGSIPDRFSAQQFSDYHSELNMSSLELGDSALYFCASSPWGTSGTDTQYFGPGTRLTVL.